This entry describes one T cell receptor beta chain. As yet, its antigen is unknown. This record belongs to a study of blood T cells in healthy people across ages. Whole-study results and caveats: A greater number of naive CD4+ cells and higher diversity distinguished long-lived donors from aged donors. Possibly confounding the expanded clonotype changes was the fact that donor CMV status was unknown.

With a J-beta primer mix and a sample-barcoded 5' primer, a second PCR ran about 6 to 11 cycles. TCRdb re-called the 5' RACE reads through MiXCR, storing one row per CDR3 protein. Of some 640,000 distinct CDR3 sequences listed, 45% to 50% were seen once; the top ten hold around a third. The sequencing input was blood. The receptor was derived from a woman in her sixties in good health.

The CDR3 DNA follows: TGTGCCAGCAGCAAAGCGCGCCTAGCGGGACATAGGAACGAGCAGTACTTC. Encoded protein: CASSKARLAGHRNEQYF. The chain is built from TRBV21-1 and TRBJ2-7; TRBD2, the table's D call, was not compared with the DNA. TRBV21-1 is flagged as a pseudogene. The CDR3 has 17 amino acids.